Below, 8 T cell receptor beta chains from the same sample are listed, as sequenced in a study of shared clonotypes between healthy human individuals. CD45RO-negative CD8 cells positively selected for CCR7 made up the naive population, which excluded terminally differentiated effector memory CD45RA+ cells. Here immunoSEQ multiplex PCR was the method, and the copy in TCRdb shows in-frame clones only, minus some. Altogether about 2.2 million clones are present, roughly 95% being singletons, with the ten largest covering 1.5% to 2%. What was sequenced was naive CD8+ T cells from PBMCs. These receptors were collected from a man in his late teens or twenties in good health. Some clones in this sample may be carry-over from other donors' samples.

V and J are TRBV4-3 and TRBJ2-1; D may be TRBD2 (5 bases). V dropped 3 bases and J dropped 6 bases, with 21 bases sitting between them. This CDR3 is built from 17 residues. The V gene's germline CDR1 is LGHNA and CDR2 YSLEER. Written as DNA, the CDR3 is TGCGCCAGCAGCCAGGGAAGAGACCGGGAAGTGGGCAATGAGCAGTTCTTC. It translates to CASSQGRDREVGNEQFF.

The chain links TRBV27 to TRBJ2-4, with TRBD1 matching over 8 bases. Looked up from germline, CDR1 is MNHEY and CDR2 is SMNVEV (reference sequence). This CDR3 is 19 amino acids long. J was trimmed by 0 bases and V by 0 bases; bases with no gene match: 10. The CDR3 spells CASSLSRQGARVAKNIQYF. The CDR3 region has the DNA TGTGCCAGCAGTTTATCGCGGCAGGGGGCGCGAGTAGCCAAAAACATTCAGTACTTC.

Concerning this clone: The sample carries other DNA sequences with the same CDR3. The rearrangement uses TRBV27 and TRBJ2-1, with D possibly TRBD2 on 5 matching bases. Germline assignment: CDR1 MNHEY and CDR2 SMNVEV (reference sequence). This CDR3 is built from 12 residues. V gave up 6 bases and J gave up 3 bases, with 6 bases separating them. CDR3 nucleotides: TGTGCCAGCAGCGGGGTCTACAATGAGCAGTTCTTC. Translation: CASSGVYNEQFF.

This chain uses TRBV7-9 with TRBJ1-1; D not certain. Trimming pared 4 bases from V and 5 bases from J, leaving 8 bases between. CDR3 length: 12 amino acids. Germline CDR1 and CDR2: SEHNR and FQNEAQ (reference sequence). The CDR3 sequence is CASSYGWTEAFF. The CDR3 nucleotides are TGTGCCAGCAGCTACGGGTGGACTGAAGCTTTCTTT.

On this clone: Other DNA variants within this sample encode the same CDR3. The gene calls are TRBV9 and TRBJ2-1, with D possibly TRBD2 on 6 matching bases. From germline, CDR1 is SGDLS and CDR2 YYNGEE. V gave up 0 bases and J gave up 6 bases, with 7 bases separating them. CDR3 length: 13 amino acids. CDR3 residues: CASSVDGGNEQFF. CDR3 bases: TGTGCCAGCAGCGTAGACGGGGGCAATGAGCAGTTCTTC.

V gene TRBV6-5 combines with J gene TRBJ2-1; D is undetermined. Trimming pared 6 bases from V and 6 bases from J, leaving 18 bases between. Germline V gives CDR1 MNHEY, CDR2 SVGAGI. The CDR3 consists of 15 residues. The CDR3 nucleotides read TGTGCCAGCAGCCCCGTGGTGACCCCTCGCAATGAGCAGTTCTTC. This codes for CASSPVVTPRNEQFF.

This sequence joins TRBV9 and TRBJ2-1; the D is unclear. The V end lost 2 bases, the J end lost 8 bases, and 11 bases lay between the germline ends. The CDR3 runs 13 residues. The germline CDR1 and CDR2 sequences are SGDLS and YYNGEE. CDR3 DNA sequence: TGTGCCAGCAGCGTGTTGGAAGGCGATGAGCAGTTCTTC. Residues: CASSVLEGDEQFF.

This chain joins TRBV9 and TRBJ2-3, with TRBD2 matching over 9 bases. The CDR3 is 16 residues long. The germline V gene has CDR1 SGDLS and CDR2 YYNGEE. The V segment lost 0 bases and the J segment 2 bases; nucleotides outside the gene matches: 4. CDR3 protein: CASSVALAGPTDTQYF. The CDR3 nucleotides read TGTGCCAGCAGCGTAGCTCTAGCGGGACCCACAGATACGCAGTATTTT.